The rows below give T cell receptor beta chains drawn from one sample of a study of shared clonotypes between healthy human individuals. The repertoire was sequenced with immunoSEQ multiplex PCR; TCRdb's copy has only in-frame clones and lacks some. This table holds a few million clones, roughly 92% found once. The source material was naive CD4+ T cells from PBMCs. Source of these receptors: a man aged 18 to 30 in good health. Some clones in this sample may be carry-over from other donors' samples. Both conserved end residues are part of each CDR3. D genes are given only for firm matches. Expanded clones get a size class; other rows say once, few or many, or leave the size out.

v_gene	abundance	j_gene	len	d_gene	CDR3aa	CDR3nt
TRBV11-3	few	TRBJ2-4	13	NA	CASSLGEGDIQYF	TGTGCCAGCAGCTTAGGAGAGGGGGACATTCAGTACTTC
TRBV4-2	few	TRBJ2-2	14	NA	CASTTVGGTGELFF	TGTGCCAGCACCACGGTGGGCGGCACCGGGGAGCTGTTTTTT
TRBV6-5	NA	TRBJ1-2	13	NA	CASRPYSDYGYTF	TGTGCCAGCAGACCCTACAGTGACTATGGCTACACCTTC
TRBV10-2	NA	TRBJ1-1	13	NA	CASRGFMNTEAFF	TGCGCCAGCAGGGGGTTCATGAACACTGAAGCTTTCTTT
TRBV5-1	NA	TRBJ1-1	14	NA	CASSLEGLNTEAFF	TGCGCCAGCAGCTTGGAGGGTCTGAACACTGAAGCTTTCTTT
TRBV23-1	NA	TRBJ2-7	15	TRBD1	CASSAGRQGNHEQYF	TGCGCCAGCAGTGCCGGAAGACAGGGCAACCACGAGCAGTACTTC
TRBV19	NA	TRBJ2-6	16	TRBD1	CATRRGQGAGANVLTF	TGTGCCACCCGACGGGGACAGGGGGCTGGGGCCAACGTCCTGACTTTC
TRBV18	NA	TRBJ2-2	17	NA	CASSPVPVTGNTGELFF	TGTGCCAGCTCACCAGTCCCCGTGACAGGGAACACCGGGGAGCTGTTTTTT
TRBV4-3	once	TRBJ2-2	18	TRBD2	CASSQEITSGSNTGELFF	TGCGCCAGCAGCCAAGAGATCACTAGCGGATCGAACACCGGGGAGCTGTTTTTT
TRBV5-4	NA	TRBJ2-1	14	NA	CASSLGNIANEQFF	TGTGCCAGCAGCTTGGGGAATATTGCCAATGAGCAGTTCTTC
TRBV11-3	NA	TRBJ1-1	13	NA	CASSFTGDTEAFF	TGTGCCAGCAGCTTCACAGGAGACACTGAAGCTTTCTTT
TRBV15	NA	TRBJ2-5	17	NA	CATSSGPGGGGQETQYF	TGTGCCACCAGCAGCGGCCCTGGTGGGGGAGGCCAAGAGACCCAGTACTTC
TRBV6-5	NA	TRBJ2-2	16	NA	CASSSTWTSNTGELFF	TGTGCCAGCAGTTCCACGTGGACATCGAACACCGGGGAGCTGTTTTTT
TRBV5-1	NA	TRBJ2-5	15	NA	CASSLGSGGQETQYF	TGCGCCAGCAGCTTGGGATCGGGCGGCCAAGAGACCCAGTACTTC
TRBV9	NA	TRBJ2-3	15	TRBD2	CASSPASGRTDTQYF	TGTGCCAGCAGCCCGGCTAGCGGGAGAACAGATACGCAGTATTTT
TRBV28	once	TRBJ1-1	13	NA	CATLGRGNTEAFF	TGTGCCACGCTCGGGCGAGGGAACACTGAAGCTTTCTTT
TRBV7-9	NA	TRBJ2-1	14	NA	CASSLPGTPNEQFF	TGTGCCAGCAGCTTGCCGGGAACTCCCAATGAGCAGTTCTTC
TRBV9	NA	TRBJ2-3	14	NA	CASSPGLTADTQYF	TGTGCCAGCAGCCCAGGTTTAACCGCAGATACGCAGTATTTT
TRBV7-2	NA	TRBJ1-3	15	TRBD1	CASSLGGTGGNTIYF	TGTGCCAGCAGCTTAGGGGGGACAGGGGGAAACACCATATATTTT
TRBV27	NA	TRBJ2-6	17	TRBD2	CASSLRVAGAGANVLTF	TGTGCCAGCAGTCTCCGGGTAGCGGGAGCCGGGGCCAACGTCCTGACTTTC
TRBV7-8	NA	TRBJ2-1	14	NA	CASSLLGGPNEQFF	TGTGCCAGCAGCTTACTAGGAGGACCTAATGAGCAGTTCTTC
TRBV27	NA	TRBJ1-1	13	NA	CASSSLGNTEAFF	TGTGCCAGCAGTTCCCTCGGGAACACTGAAGCTTTCTTT
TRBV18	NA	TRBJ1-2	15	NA	CASSPARQANYGYTF	TGTGCCAGCTCACCAGCTCGCCAGGCTAACTATGGCTACACCTTC
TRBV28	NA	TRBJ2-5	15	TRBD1	CASSTHGTGEETQYF	TGTGCCAGCAGTACCCACGGGACAGGCGAAGAGACCCAGTACTTC
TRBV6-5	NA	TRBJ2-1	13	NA	CASSYSRGFEQFF	TGTGCCAGCAGTTACTCTAGGGGGTTCGAGCAGTTCTTC
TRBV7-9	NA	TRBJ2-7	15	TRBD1	CASSLGTGGRYEQYF	TGTGCCAGCAGCTTAGGCACAGGGGGTAGGTACGAGCAGTACTTC
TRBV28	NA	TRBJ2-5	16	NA	CASSLDGPPGRETQYF	TGTGCCAGCAGTTTAGACGGACCGCCTGGGCGAGAGACCCAGTACTTC
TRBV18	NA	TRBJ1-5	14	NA	CASSSKRGGQPQHF	TGTGCCAGCTCATCTAAAAGGGGCGGACAGCCCCAGCATTTT
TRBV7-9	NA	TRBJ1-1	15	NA	CASSLGGGMNTEAFF	TGTGCCAGCAGCTTAGGGGGGGGAATGAACACTGAAGCTTTCTTT
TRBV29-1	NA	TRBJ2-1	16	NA	CSVDAGEQGVRNEQFF	TGCAGCGTTGACGCGGGGGAACAGGGGGTCCGCAATGAGCAGTTCTTC
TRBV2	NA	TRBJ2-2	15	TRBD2	CASRIAGGPPGELFF	TGTGCCAGCAGGATAGCGGGAGGGCCGCCCGGGGAGCTGTTTTTT
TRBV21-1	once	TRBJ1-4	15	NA	CASSVYRAPQDKLFF	TGTGCCAGCAGCGTATACAGGGCCCCCCAGGACAAACTGTTTTTT
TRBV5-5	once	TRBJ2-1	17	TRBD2	CASSLELTSGFYNEQFF	TGTGCCAGCAGCTTGGAACTGACTAGCGGTTTCTACAATGAGCAGTTCTTC
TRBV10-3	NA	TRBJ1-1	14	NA	CAISDGQGNTEAFF	TGTGCCATCAGTGATGGTCAGGGGAACACTGAAGCTTTCTTT
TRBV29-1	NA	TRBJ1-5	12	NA	CSAGGGDQPQHF	TGCAGCGCGGGGGGGGGTGATCAGCCCCAGCATTTT
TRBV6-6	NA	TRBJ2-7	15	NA	CASSPPRGSGYEQYF	TGTGCCAGCAGTCCCCCCAGGGGTAGTGGCTACGAGCAGTACTTC
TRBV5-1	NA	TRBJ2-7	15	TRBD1	CASSLEGGRGQVQYF	TGCGCCAGCAGCTTGGAAGGAGGCAGGGGGCAGGTGCAGTACTTC
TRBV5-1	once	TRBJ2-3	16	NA	CASSLADFSLTDTQYF	TGCGCCAGCAGCTTGGCCGATTTCAGCCTCACAGATACGCAGTATTTT
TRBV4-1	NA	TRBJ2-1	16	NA	CASSQVGAHAGGEQFF	TGCGCCAGCAGCCAAGTCGGCGCCCACGCGGGCGGTGAGCAGTTCTTC
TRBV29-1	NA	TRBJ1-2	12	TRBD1	CSVTGQANGYTF	TGCAGCGTTACTGGACAGGCTAATGGCTACACCTTC
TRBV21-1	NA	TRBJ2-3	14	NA	CASSKWDSVDTQYF	TGTGCCAGCAGCAAGTGGGACTCCGTCGATACGCAGTATTTT
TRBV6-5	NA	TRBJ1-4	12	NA	CASSSSGEKLFF	TGTGCCAGCAGTTCCTCGGGAGAAAAACTGTTTTTT
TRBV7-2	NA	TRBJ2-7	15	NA	CASSLVHGISYEQYF	TGTGCCAGCAGCTTAGTCCATGGCATCTCCTACGAGCAGTACTTC
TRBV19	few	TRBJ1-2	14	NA	CASSIALPPGGYTF	TGTGCCAGTAGTATAGCGCTCCCCCCTGGTGGCTACACCTTC
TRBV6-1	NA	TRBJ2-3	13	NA	CASNDRSTDTQYF	TGTGCCAGCAACGACAGAAGCACAGATACGCAGTATTTT
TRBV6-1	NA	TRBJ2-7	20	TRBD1	CASSDAKRKQGAGRVYEQYF	TGTGCCAGCAGTGACGCGAAGCGAAAACAGGGGGCGGGTAGAGTGTACGAGCAGTACTTC
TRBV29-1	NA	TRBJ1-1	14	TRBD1	CSVSKGAQGTEAFF	TGCAGCGTTAGCAAGGGGGCGCAGGGCACTGAAGCTTTCTTT
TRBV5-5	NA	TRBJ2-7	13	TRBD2	CASALAGVGEQYF	TGTGCCAGTGCACTAGCGGGAGTGGGCGAGCAGTACTTC
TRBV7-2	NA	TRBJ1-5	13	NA	CASSRTPNQPQHF	TGTGCCAGCAGCCGGACGCCAAATCAGCCCCAGCATTTT
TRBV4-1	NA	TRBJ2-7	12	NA	CASSHPLGEQYF	TGCGCCAGCAGCCACCCTTTGGGCGAGCAGTACTTC